The clone carrying this T cell receptor beta chain showed up many times. RNA transcripts yielded amplified TCR beta CDR3 regions. Primed by the HTBI set, a first-round RT-PCR was run on the TCR CDR3. TCRdb used MiXCR to reprocess the multiplex PCR reads, holding one entry per CDR3 protein. The repertoire consists of a few hundred thousand distinct CDR3 sequences, with approximately 15% occurring once and the leading ten covering under 3.5%. These data come from a study of T cells in Graves' hyperthyroidism and ophthalmopathy. Researchers barred patients who had uncontrolled infection, other autoimmune disease, pregnancy or lactation. V gave up 0 bases and J gave up 5 bases, with 10 bases separating them. This CDR3 contains 14 residues. Germline CDR1 reads LGHDT; CDR2 reads YNNKEL (reference sequence).

J is TRBJ2-5 and V is TRBV3-1, with D possibly TRBD1 on 5 matching bases. The TCR was taken from a woman in her forties with Graves' ophthalmopathy. The specimen was blood. CDR3 region: CASSQDWQGETQYF. The CDR3 DNA sequence: TGTGCCAGCAGCCAAGATTGGCAGGGCGAGACCCAGTACTTC.